This entry concerns a single TCR beta chain. This record comes from a study of blood T cell repertoires in COVID-19. As for the study in general: Samples taken during acute and convalescent COVID-19 were collected in the United States, Italy and Spain. PBMCs, B-cell-depleted T cells, or T cells were the source of the cDNA or gDNA that made up the material.

Per the original methods: Amplification with reference gene primers provided the estimates of nucleated cell counts. The protocol was immunoSEQ multiplex PCR, while the TCRdb copy is restricted to in-frame clones and leaves out a portion. D and trimming come from the DNA, and the V and J calls and clone size come from that table. The table lists nearly 110,000 clones, less than 85% of them singletons, with around 15% in the top ten. This TCR was recovered from an older woman with acute or convalescent COVID-19. The sequencing input was peripheral blood.

DNA of the CDR3: TGTGCCAGCAGCTTTGGTAGACCAGGGGATACGCAGTATTTT. This encodes CASSFGRPGDTQYF. This chain connects TRBV5-5 to TRBJ2-3; a possible D gene is TRBD1 (5 bases). CDR1 and CDR2 (germline): SGHKS, YYEKEE (reference sequence). V dropped 2 bases and J dropped 6 bases, with 13 bases sitting between them. This CDR3 contains 14 residues.